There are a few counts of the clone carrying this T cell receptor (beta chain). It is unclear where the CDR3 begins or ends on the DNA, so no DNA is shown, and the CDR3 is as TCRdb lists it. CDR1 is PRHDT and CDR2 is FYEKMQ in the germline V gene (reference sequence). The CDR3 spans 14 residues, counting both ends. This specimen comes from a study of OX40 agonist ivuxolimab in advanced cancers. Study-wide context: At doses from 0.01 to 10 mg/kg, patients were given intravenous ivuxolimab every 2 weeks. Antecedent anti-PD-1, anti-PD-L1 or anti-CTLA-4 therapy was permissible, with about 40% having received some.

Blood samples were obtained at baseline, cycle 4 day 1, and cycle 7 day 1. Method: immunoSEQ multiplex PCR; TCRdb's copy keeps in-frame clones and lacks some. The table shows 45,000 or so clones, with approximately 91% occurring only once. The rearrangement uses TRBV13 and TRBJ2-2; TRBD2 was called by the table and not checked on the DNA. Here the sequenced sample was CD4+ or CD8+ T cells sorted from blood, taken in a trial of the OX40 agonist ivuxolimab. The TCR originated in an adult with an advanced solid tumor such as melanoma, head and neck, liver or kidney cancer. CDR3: CASSGVFGAGELFF.